This TCR beta chain appears in the sequencing data of a study of cytomegalovirus exposure and HLA in healthy donors. The CDR3 runs 16 residues. Germline assignment: CDR1 SEHNR and CDR2 FQNEAQ (reference sequence). Remarks on this clone: Its antigen is not identified. The junction differs from germline at one of its ends, possibly a read error.

Study-level results: Accurate prediction of HLA-A and HLA-B alleles (for most subjects) was reportedly achieved from TCR beta sequences. A later analysis found most CMV-associated TCR beta chains apparently HLA-restricted.

13 Jbeta primers and 60 Vbeta primers were used for the PCR. Assay used: immunoSEQ multiplex PCR; TCRdb lists only in-frame clones, some missing. The sample shows about 160,000 clones, around 80% of them seen only once. The chain is built from TRBV7-9 and TRBJ2-5; weak D call: TRBD2 (6 bases). The receptor's source is a male donor in good health and CMV-seropositive. Source material: PBMCs. The CDR3 reads CSSSPGVAVYQETQYF. CDR3 bases: TGTTCCAGCAGCCCCGGTGTAGCGGTGTACCAAGAGACCCAGTACTTC. Full variable domain (outside the CDR3, taken from reference TRBV7-9 and TRBJ2-5): DTGVSQNPRHKITKRGQNVTFRCDPISEHNRLYWYRQTLGQGPEFLTYFQNEAQLEKSRLLSDRFSAERPKGSFSTLEIQRTEQGDSAMYLCSSSPGVAVYQETQYFGPGTRLLVL.